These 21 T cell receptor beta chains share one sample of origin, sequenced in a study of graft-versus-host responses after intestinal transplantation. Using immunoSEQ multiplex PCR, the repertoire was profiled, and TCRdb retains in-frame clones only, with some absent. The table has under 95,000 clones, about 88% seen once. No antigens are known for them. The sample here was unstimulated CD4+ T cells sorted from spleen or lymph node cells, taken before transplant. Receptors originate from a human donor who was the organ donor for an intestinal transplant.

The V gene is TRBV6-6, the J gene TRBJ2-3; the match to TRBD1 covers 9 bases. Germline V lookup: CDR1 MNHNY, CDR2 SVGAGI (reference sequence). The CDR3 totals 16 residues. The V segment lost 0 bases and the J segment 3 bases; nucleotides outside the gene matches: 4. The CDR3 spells CASSYSDRGRTDTQYF. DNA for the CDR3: TGTGCCAGCAGTTACTCCGACAGGGGGAGGACAGATACGCAGTATTTT.

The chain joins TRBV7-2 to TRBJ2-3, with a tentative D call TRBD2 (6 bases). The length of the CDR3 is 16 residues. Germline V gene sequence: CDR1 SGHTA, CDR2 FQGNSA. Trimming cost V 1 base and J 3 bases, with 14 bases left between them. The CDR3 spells CASSLGGAGLTDTQYF. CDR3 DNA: TGTGCCAGCAGCTTAGGCGGGGCCGGTTTAACAGATACGCAGTATTTT.

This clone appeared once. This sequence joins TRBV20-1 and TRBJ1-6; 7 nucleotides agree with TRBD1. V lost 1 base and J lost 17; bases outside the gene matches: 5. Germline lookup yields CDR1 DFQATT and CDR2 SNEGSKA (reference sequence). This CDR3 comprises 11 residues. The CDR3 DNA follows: TGCAGTGCTAGAGGGGGACAGAACTTCCACTTT. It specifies CSARGGQNFHF.

CDR3 in DNA: TGTGCCAGCAGCGTAAGACTAGCGGGAGTAGAGACCCAGTACTTC. It yields the protein CASSVRLAGVETQYF. The rearrangement uses TRBV9 and TRBJ2-5; 12 nucleotides agree with TRBD2. The CDR3 extends over 15 amino acids. The V gene end was trimmed by 1 base and the J gene end by 4 bases; junction bases not matched to a gene: 2. Germline assignment: CDR1 SGDLS and CDR2 YYNGEE. Filled out from reference TRBV9 and TRBJ2-5, the complete variable domain reads DSGVTQTPKHLITATGQRVTLRCSPRSGDLSVYWYQQSLDQGLQFLIQYYNGEERAKGNILERFSAQQFPDLHSELNLSSLELGDSALYFCASSVRLAGVETQYFGPGTRLLVL.

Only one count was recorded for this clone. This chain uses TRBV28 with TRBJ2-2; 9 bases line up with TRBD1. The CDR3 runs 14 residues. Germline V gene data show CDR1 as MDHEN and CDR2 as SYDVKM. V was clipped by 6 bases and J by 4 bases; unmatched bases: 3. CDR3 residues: CASRLTGGTGELFF. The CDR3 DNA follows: TGTGCCAGCAGGTTGACAGGGGGCACCGGGGAGCTGTTTTTT.

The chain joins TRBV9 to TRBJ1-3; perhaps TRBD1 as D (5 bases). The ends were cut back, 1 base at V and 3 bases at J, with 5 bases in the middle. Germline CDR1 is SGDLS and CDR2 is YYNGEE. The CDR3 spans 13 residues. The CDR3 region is CASSVQGGNTIYF. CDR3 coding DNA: TGTGCCAGCAGCGTACAGGGTGGAAACACCATATATTTT.

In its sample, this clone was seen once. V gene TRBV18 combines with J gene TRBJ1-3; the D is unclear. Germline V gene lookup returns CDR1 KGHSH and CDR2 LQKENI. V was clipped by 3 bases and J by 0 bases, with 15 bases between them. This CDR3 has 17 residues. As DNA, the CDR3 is TGTGCCAGCTCACCCTCCTGGAAGAGGGACTCTGGAAACACCATATATTTT. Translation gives CASSPSWKRDSGNTIYF.

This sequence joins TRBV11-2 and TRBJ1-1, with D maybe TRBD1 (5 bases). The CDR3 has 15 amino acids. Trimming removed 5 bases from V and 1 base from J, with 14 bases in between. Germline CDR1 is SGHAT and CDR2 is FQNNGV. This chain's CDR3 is CASSRGSGRNTEAFF. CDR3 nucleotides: TGTGCCAGCAGCCGGGGGTCGGGGAGGAACACTGAAGCTTTCTTT. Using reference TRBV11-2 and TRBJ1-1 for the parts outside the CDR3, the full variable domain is EAGVAQSPRYKIIEKRQSVAFWCNPISGHATLYWYQQILGQGPKLLIQFQNNGVVDDSQLPKDRFSAERLKGVDSTLKIQPAKLEDSAVYLCASSRGSGRNTEAFFGQGTRLTVV.

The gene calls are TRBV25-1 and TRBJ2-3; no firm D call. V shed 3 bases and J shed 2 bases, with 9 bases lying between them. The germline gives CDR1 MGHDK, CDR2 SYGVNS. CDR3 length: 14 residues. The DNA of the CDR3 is TGTGCCAGCAGTGAGGTGCCAGACACAGATACGCAGTATTTT. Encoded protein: CASSEVPDTDTQYF.

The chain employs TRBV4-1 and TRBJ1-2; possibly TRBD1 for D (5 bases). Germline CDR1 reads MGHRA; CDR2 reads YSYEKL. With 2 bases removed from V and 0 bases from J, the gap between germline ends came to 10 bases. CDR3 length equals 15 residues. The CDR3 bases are TGCGCCAGCAGCCAACCCACAGGAGCTAACTATGGCTACACCTTC. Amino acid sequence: CASSQPTGANYGYTF.

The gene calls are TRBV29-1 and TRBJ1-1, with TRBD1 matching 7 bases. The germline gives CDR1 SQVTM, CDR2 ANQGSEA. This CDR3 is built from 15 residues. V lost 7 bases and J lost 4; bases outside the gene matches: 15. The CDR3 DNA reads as TGCAGCGGTCGCCCCCTGGACAGGTTGAGCACTGAAGCTTTCTTT. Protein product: CSGRPLDRLSTEAFF.

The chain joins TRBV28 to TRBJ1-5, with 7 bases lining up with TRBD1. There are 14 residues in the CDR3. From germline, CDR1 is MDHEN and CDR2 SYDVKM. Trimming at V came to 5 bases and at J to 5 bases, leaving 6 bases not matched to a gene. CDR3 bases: TGTGCCAGCAGTGGGGGACAGCAGTATCAGCCCCAGCATTTT. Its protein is CASSGGQQYQPQHF. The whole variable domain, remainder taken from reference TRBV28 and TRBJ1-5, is DVKVTQSSRYLVKRTGEKVFLECVQDMDHENMFWYRQDPGLGLRLIYFSYDVKMKEKGDIPEGYSVSREKKERFSLILESASTNQTSMYLCASSGGQQYQPQHFGDGTRLSIL.

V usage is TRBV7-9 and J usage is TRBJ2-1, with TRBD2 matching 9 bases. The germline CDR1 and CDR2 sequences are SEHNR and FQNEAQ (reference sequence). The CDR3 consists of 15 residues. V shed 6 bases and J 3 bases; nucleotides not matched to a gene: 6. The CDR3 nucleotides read TGTGCCAGCAGGCCTAGCGGGGCGAACTACAATGAGCAGTTCTTC. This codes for CASRPSGANYNEQFF. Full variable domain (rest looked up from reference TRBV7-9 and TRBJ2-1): DTGVSQNPRHKITKRGQNVTFRCDPISEHNRLYWYRQTLGQGPEFLTYFQNEAQLEKSRLLSDRFSAERPKGSFSTLEIQRTEQGDSAMYLCASRPSGANYNEQFFGPGTRLTVL.

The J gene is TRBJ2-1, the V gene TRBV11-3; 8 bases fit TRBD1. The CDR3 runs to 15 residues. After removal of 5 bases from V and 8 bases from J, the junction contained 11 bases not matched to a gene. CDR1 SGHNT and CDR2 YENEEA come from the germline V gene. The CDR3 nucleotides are TGTGCCAGCAGCCCTGGACAGGGCCCACGGGATGAGCAGTTCTTC. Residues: CASSPGQGPRDEQFF.

CDR3 nucleotides: TGTGCCAGCAGTTACCGGACTCCCCGGCCCCTCGAGCAGTACTTC. Translating gives CASSYRTPRPLEQYF. The chain is built from TRBV27 and TRBJ2-7, with a possible D match to TRBD2 (5 bases). The ends were cut back, 4 bases at V and 6 bases at J, with 19 bases in the middle. CDR3 length: 15 amino acids. CDR1 MNHEY and CDR2 SMNVEV come from the germline V gene (reference sequence).

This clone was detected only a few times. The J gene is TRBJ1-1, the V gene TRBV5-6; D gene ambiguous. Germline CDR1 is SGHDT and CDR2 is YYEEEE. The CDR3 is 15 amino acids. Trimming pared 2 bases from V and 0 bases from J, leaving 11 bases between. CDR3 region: CASSFSRRVNTEAFF. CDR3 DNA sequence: TGTGCCAGCAGCTTTAGCAGGAGGGTGAACACTGAAGCTTTCTTT.

For the CDR3, the DNA is TGCGCCAGCAGCCCTTCCAGGGGGGTCACCCAGTACTTC. The encoded protein is CASSPSRGVTQYF. The V call is TRBV4-3, the J call TRBJ2-5, with a weak D call TRBD1 (7 bases). V lost 4 bases to trimming and J lost 8 bases, with 14 bases between them. Germline CDR1 reads LGHNA; CDR2 reads YSLEER. The length of the CDR3 is 13 residues.

The CDR3, as DNA: TGTGCCAGCAACCTCCCCGGGACTAGAGCCCCAACGAACACCGGGGAGCTGTTTTTT. Residues: CASNLPGTRAPTNTGELFF. This chain links TRBV7-9 with TRBJ2-2; TRBD2 matches 8 bases. This CDR3 contains 19 residues. CDR1 is SEHNR and CDR2 is FQNEAQ in the germline V gene (reference sequence). V gave up 7 bases and J gave up 0 bases; unmatched junction bases: 16. The full variable domain, in which reference TRBV7-9 and TRBJ2-2 provide the parts outside the CDR3, is DTGVSQNPRHKITKRGQNVTFRCDPISEHNRLYWYRQTLGQGPEFLTYFQNEAQLEKSRLLSDRFSAERPKGSFSTLEIQRTEQGDSAMYLCASNLPGTRAPTNTGELFFGEGSRLTVL.

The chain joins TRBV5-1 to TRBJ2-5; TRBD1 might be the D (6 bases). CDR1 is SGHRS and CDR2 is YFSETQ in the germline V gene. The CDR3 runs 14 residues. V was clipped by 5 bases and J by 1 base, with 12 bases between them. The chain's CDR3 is CASRTMGAQETQYF. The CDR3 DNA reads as TGCGCCAGCAGGACAATGGGGGCCCAAGAGACCCAGTACTTC. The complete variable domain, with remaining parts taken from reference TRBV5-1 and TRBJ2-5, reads KAGVTQTPRYLIKTRGQQVTLSCSPISGHRSVSWYQQTPGQGLQFLFEYFSETQRNKGNFPGRFSGRQFSNSRSEMNVSTLELGDSALYLCASRTMGAQETQYFGPGTRLLVL.

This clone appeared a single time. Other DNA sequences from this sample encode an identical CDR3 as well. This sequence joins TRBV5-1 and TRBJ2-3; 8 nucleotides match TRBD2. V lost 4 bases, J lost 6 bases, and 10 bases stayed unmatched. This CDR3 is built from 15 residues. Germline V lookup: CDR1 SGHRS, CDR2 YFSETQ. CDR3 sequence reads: CASSPLRGARDTQYF. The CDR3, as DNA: TGCGCCAGCAGCCCCCTGCGGGGGGCCCGGGATACGCAGTATTTT.

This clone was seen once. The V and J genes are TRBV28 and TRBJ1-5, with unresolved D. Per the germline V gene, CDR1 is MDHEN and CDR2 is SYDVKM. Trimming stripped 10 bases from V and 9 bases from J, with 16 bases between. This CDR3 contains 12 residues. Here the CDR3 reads CAINLTGRPQHF. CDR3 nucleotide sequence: TGTGCCATAAACCTAACGGGGAGGCCCCAGCATTTT.